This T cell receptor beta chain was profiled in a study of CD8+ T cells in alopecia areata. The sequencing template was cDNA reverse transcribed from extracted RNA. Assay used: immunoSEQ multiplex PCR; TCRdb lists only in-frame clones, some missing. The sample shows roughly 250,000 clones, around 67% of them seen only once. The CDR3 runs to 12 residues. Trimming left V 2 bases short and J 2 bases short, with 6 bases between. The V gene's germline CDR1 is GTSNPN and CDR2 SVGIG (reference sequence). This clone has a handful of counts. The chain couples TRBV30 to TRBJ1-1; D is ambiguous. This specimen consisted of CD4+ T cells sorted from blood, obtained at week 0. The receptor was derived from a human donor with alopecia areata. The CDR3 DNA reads TGTGCCTGGAGTCGAATTAACACTGAAGCTTTCTTT. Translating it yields CAWSRINTEAFF.